This is a list of T cell receptor beta chains from one sample in a study of T cells after yellow fever vaccination. TCRdb recomputed calls from the 5' RACE reads with MiXCR, one row per CDR3 protein. Of 510,000 or so distinct CDR3 sequences listed, over 15% are singletons. Material: PBMCs, obtained 15 days after the yellow fever booster vaccination. The receptors here all came from a young man who received the YFV17D yellow fever vaccine. Both conserved end residues are trimmed from each CDR3. Each record gives: J gene, V gene, clone size, CDR3 protein. For some rows the clone size is stated as once, few or many, or as a class when expanded; others skip it.

TRBJ2-4 TRBV7-9 . ASSSGTPLAKNIQY
TRBJ2-3 TRBV28 few ASSLWAGGGTDTQY
TRBJ2-3 TRBV5-1 few ASMLAGEYGDTQY
TRBJ2-3 TRBV27 few ASSFVGADTQY
TRBJ2-1 TRBV29-1 . SVVGGLGSYNEQF
TRBJ1-3 TRBV9 . ASSVDPRRASGNTIY
TRBJ1-1 TRBV28 . ASSLFGGRRRGSEAF
TRBJ1-2 TRBV5-1 . ASSPLGDEGYGYT
TRBJ2-1 TRBV29-1 few SVAGGPVDNEQF
TRBJ2-7 TRBV30 . AWSTGAYEQY
TRBJ2-3 TRBV7-2 few ASRPRGLHTDTQY
TRBJ1-2 TRBV7-9 . ASSLALGQGVSGYT
TRBJ2-1 TRBV27 . ASFLRLASNNEQF
TRBJ2-2 TRBV29-1 . SVVTGGRANTGELF
TRBJ2-4 TRBV7-8 few ASSLTGLDIQY
TRBJ2-5 TRBV2 few ASSEVGETQY
TRBJ2-3 TRBV7-2 . ASSLDGKRGDTQY
TRBJ2-1 TRBV6-2/TRBV6-3 few ASIPDRNYNEQF
TRBJ2-1 TRBV20-1 . SARPGPNEQF
TRBJ2-7 TRBV12-3/TRBV12-4 few ASSLIRGIKDHYEQY
TRBJ2-1 TRBV7-2 . ASSFDQASYNEQF
TRBJ2-5 TRBV6-2/TRBV6-3 . ASTNAGLPLGETQY
TRBJ2-7 TRBV12-3/TRBV12-4 . ASSSGSLGTLEQY
TRBJ2-3 TRBV5-1 few ASSLVGLKSDTQY
TRBJ2-3 TRBV25-1 . ASSGPDRDSSTDTQY
TRBJ1-1 TRBV6-4 few ASSEGTRVF
TRBJ2-7 TRBV4-3 . ASSPGKGDKQY
TRBJ2-7 TRBV20-1 . SAEPGTSGRREQY